The 9 T cell receptor beta chains in this list originate from one sample, sequenced in a study of blood T cell repertoires in COVID-19. The protocol was immunoSEQ multiplex PCR, while the TCRdb copy is restricted to in-frame clones and leaves out a portion. The sample contains around 260,000 clones, approximately 90% of which appear only once. Sequencing input: peripheral blood. These receptor sequences come from a woman aged 25 to 39 with COVID-19, enrolled during active disease.

The chain couples TRBV30 to TRBJ2-3; D is unclear. CDR3 length: 14 amino acids. Per germline, CDR1 GTSNPN and CDR2 SVGIG (reference sequence). The V gene lost 4 bases and the J gene lost 4 bases, with 15 bases spanning the gap. In DNA form, the CDR3 reads TGTGCCTGGATAAAGCCCTGGAGCCCAGATACGCAGTATTTT. This encodes CAWIKPWSPDTQYF.

This sequence joins TRBV5-1 and TRBJ1-1; TRBD1 matches at 9 bases. Trimming took 4 bases from V and 1 from J; bases not matched to a gene: 5. CDR1 SGHRS and CDR2 YFSETQ come from the germline V gene. The CDR3 consists of 15 residues. CDR3 nucleotide sequence: TGCGCCAGCAGCGGACCGACAGGGGGGAACACTGAAGCTTTCTTT. It is translated as CASSGPTGGNTEAFF.

The chain uses TRBV5-1 and TRBJ1-5; D gene ambiguous. CDR3 length equals 14 residues. V was pared by 4 bases and J by 6 bases, with 14 bases between. CDR1 SGHRS and CDR2 YFSETQ come from the germline V gene. DNA for the CDR3: TGCGCCAGCAGCCATGACGGAGTGGGTCAGCCCCAGCATTTT. This codes for CASSHDGVGQPQHF.

V and J are TRBV28 and TRBJ1-2, with TRBD1 identical over 8 bases. Germline V gene lookup returns CDR1 MDHEN and CDR2 SYDVKM. The J segment lost 8 bases and the V segment lost 5 bases, leaving 7 bases of the junction unmatched. The length of the CDR3 is 13 residues. The CDR3: CASSNRGGGGYTF. For the CDR3, the DNA is TGTGCCAGCAGTAACAGGGGGGGTGGCGGCTACACCTTC.

The genes are TRBV7-9 and TRBJ2-5; 11 bases are shared with TRBD1. Germline CDR1 is SEHNR and CDR2 is FQNEAQ (reference sequence). With V trimmed by 5 bases and J by 3 bases, 2 bases remained unmatched. This CDR3 contains 14 residues. The CDR3 nucleotides read TGTGCCAGCAGCAGGGACAGGGGGGAAGAGACCCAGTACTTC. Amino acids: CASSRDRGEETQYF.

This clone was detected once. V usage is TRBV10-3 and J usage is TRBJ1-1; 7 nucleotides line up with TRBD1. The V and J ends lost 5 bases and 2 bases, in that order; junction bases with no gene match: 5. This CDR3 comprises 14 residues. In germline, CDR1 is ENHRY, CDR2 SYGVKD. Here the CDR3 reads CAISSTGTNTEAFF. CDR3 DNA: TGTGCCATCAGTTCGACAGGGACCAACACTGAAGCTTTCTTT.

V is TRBV6-1 and J is TRBJ2-4; weak D call: TRBD2 (6 bases). V lost 0 bases to trimming and J lost 7 bases, with 16 bases between them. This CDR3 comprises 16 residues. CDR1 is MNHNS and CDR2 is SASEGT in the germline V gene. CDR3: CASSEALESGRNIQYF. The CDR3 coding sequence is TGTGCCAGCAGTGAAGCGCTTGAATCAGGGAGGAACATTCAGTACTTC.

V and J are TRBV28 and TRBJ2-4; 9 positions agree with TRBD1. The CDR3 extends over 16 amino acids. Germline V CDR1 and CDR2: MDHEN, SYDVKM. V lost 6 bases and J lost 6; bases outside the gene matches: 12. The CDR3: CASSLPPLGQGNIQYF. The CDR3 DNA sequence: TGTGCCAGCAGCCTACCCCCCTTGGGACAGGGAAACATTCAGTACTTC.

This clone was seen only a few times. The V call is TRBV10-3, the J call TRBJ1-2; 7 bases are shared with TRBD1. Germline lookup yields CDR1 ENHRY and CDR2 SYGVKD. J lost 8 bases, V lost 10 bases, and 16 bases had no gene match. The CDR3 sequence is 14 residues long. DNA for the CDR3: TGTGCCAGTCGAGGGGGCTTTAGGAGTGAGGGCTACACCTTC. This encodes CASRGGFRSEGYTF.